This T cell receptor (beta chain) originates from a study of radiotherapy plus CTLA-4 blockade in lung cancer. Study context: Of the patients, 15% to 20% showed objective responses and 31% attained disease control.

Sequenced by immunoSEQ multiplex PCR; TCRdb stores in-frame clones only, minus some. The table shows almost 55,000 clones, with around 85% occurring only once. Points on this clone: Its antigen is not identified.

Broader study findings: Among blood TCR repertoires after radiotherapy plus ipilimumab, tumor-derived clones expanded.

The CDR3 length is 14 residues. Trimming removed 5 bases from V and 5 bases from J; junction bases left unmatched: 2. Germline CDR1 is SGHAT and CDR2 is FQDESV (reference sequence). The specimen comprised peripheral blood, sampled from a patient treated with radiotherapy plus ipilimumab. The V gene is TRBV11-1, the J gene TRBJ1-4; TRBD1 aligns across 10 bases. This clonotype was obtained from a human donor with non-small cell lung cancer who had a partial response to radiotherapy plus ipilimumab. CDR3 protein: CASSLDRGNEKLFF. In DNA form, the CDR3 reads TGTGCCAGCAGCCTGGACAGGGGGAATGAAAAACTGTTTTTT. The full variable domain, completed using reference TRBV11-1 and TRBJ1-4, is EAEVAQSPRYKITEKSQAVAFWCDPISGHATLYWYRQILGQGPELLVQFQDESVVDDSQLPKDRFSAERLKGVDSTLKIQPAELGDSAMYLCASSLDRGNEKLFFGSGTQLSVL.